Shown below are 17 T cell receptor beta chains from a single sample sequenced in a study of blood T cell repertoires in COVID-19. Clones were read by immunoSEQ multiplex PCR, and TCRdb kept only the in-frame ones, dropping some. The profile covers over 120,000 clones, with about 80% appearing a single time and approximately 4% taken by the ten largest. The sequenced sample was peripheral blood. Receptors were obtained from a woman aged 60 to 75 with acute or convalescent COVID-19.

This clone has just a few counts. This chain uses TRBV28 with TRBJ2-2; TRBD2 might be the D (6 bases). Germline CDR1 and CDR2: MDHEN and SYDVKM. Trimming pared 3 bases from V and 7 bases from J, leaving 6 bases between. This CDR3 has 12 residues. The CDR3 sequence: CASSFGGGELFF. CDR3 coding DNA: TGTGCCAGCAGTTTCGGGGGCGGGGAGCTGTTTTTT.

The V gene is TRBV9, the J gene TRBJ2-1; D possibly corresponds to TRBD1 (6 bases). V was clipped by 0 bases and J by 7 bases, with 11 bases between them. The CDR3 is 14 residues long. In germline, CDR1 is SGDLS, CDR2 YYNGEE. CDR3 region: CASSVAGQINEQFF. CDR3 coding DNA: TGTGCCAGCAGCGTAGCCGGACAGATTAATGAGCAGTTCTTC. Full variable domain (remainder filled in from reference TRBV9 and TRBJ2-1): DSGVTQTPKHLITATGQRVTLRCSPRSGDLSVYWYQQSLDQGLQFLIQYYNGEERAKGNILERFSAQQFPDLHSELNLSSLELGDSALYFCASSVAGQINEQFFGPGTRLTVL.

J is TRBJ1-2 and V is TRBV24-1; D ambiguous. This CDR3 contains 15 residues. The V end was cut by 9 bases, the J end by 0 bases, with 16 bases between. Germline V gene lookup returns CDR1 KGHDR and CDR2 SFDVKD. In DNA, the CDR3 is TGTGCCACCGGAGGAGGAACTTCTGCTAACTATGGCTACACCTTC. This sequence encodes CATGGGTSANYGYTF.

This chain uses TRBV28 with TRBJ2-4; the D gene is possibly TRBD2 (6 bases). V was trimmed by 4 bases and J by 5 bases, leaving 9 bases between them. The CDR3 loop spans 13 amino acids. The germline V gene encodes CDR1 MDHEN and CDR2 SYDVKM. CDR3 loop: CASSWTIQNIQYF. The CDR3 DNA follows: TGTGCCAGCAGTTGGACTATACAAAACATTCAGTACTTC.

The V gene is TRBV11-3, the J gene TRBJ1-4; 7 positions match TRBD1. CDR1 is SGHNT, CDR2 YENEEA, per germline. The CDR3 has 13 residues. Losses at the gene ends were 5 bases for V and 7 bases for J; bases not matched to a gene: 4. CDR3 coding DNA: TGTGCCAGCAGCCCAGGGGGAGGTGAAAAACTGTTTTTT. It translates to CASSPGGGEKLFF.

The V and J genes are TRBV28 and TRBJ1-4; 8 bases map to TRBD1. The V gene's germline CDR1 is MDHEN and CDR2 SYDVKM. The J segment lost 11 bases and the V segment lost 7 bases, leaving 18 bases of the junction unmatched. The CDR3 contains 16 residues. CDR3 sequence: CASTFRGQSTRGKLFF. The DNA of the CDR3 is TGTGCCAGCACCTTCAGGGGGCAGTCTACTCGGGGGAAACTGTTTTTT.

The V and J genes are TRBV7-6 and TRBJ1-5; the match to TRBD1 covers 7 bases. Per germline, CDR1 SGHVS and CDR2 FNYEAQ. There are 14 residues in the CDR3. Trimming took 5 bases from V and 5 from J; bases not matched to a gene: 6. The chain's CDR3 is CASSPGQTHQPQHF. DNA of the CDR3: TGTGCCAGCAGCCCGGGACAGACCCATCAGCCCCAGCATTTT. Variable domain in full (rest from reference TRBV7-6 and TRBJ1-5): GAGVSQSPRYKVTKRGQDVALRCDPISGHVSLYWYRQALGQGPEFLTYFNYEAQQDKSGLPNDRFSAERPEGSISTLTIQRTEQRDSAMYRCASSPGQTHQPQHFGDGTRLSIL.

With regard to this clone: The junction shows a germline mismatch at one end, possibly a read error. This sample also contains other DNA sequences that code for the same CDR3. The J gene is TRBJ1-1, the V gene TRBV18; D remains ambiguous. This CDR3 is 14 amino acids long. CDR1 and CDR2 (germline): KGHSH, LQKENI. The CDR3: CASSPPEQTTEAFF. The CDR3 DNA sequence: TGTGCCAGCTCACCACCTGAACAGACCACTGAAGCCTTCTTT.

This chain links TRBV2 with TRBJ1-6; no clear D. This CDR3 has 17 amino acids. Per the germline V gene, CDR1 is SNHLY and CDR2 is FYNNEI. V was trimmed by 0 bases and J by 0 bases, leaving 9 bases between them. The CDR3 nucleotides read TGTGCCAGCAGTGAAGCTGGTGGCCGCTCCTATAATTCACCCCTCCACTTT. Translated: CASSEAGGRSYNSPLHF.

The chain recombines TRBV4-1 with TRBJ1-5; weak D call: TRBD1 (5 bases). This CDR3 has 13 amino acids. In germline, CDR1 is MGHRA, CDR2 YSYEKL. The V and J ends lost 0 bases and 6 bases respectively, with 6 bases between them. The DNA for the CDR3 is TGCGCCAGCAGCCAAGAAAGGGGTCAGCCCCAGCATTTT. Translating it yields CASSQERGQPQHF.

This clone was seen just once. The chain links TRBV30 to TRBJ1-1, with 7 bases fitting TRBD1. Germline V gene lookup returns CDR1 GTSNPN and CDR2 SVGIG (reference sequence). The CDR3 runs 15 residues. Trimming removed 2 bases from V and 4 bases from J; junction bases left unmatched: 10. CDR3 DNA: TGTGCCTGGAGTCCCCCGGGACAGATGTTCACTGAAGCTTTCTTT. Its translation: CAWSPPGQMFTEAFF.

The rearrangement joins TRBV4-2 to TRBJ2-7; no definite D call. CDR3 length equals 14 residues. From germline, CDR1 is LGHNA and CDR2 YNFKEQ. The V end was cut by 0 bases, the J end by 3 bases, with 9 bases between. CDR3 region: CASSQDNLVYEQYF. CDR3 DNA sequence: TGTGCCAGCAGCCAAGACAATTTAGTCTACGAGCAGTACTTC.

This chain links TRBV5-1 with TRBJ2-5; TRBD1 matches at 7 bases. Germline loops: CDR1 SGHRS, CDR2 YFSETQ. This CDR3 comprises 15 residues. Losses at the gene ends were 2 bases for V and 2 bases for J; bases not matched to a gene: 6. The DNA of the CDR3 is TGCGCCAGCAGCTTCTTGACAGGGCCGCAAGAGACCCAGTACTTC. Its protein is CASSFLTGPQETQYF.

The sample holds one count of this clone. This chain links TRBV7-9 with TRBJ1-4; possibly TRBD1 for D (5 bases). The CDR3 covers 15 residues. Trimming took off 2 bases at V and 4 bases at J, with 11 bases between the two ends. Germline values: CDR1 SEHNR, CDR2 FQNEAQ (reference sequence). This chain's CDR3 is CASSLSRAVNEKLFF. The CDR3 region has the DNA TGTGCCAGCAGCTTAAGCAGGGCGGTTAATGAAAAACTGTTTTTT.

The chain recombines TRBV15 with TRBJ2-3; D is possibly TRBD1 (6 bases). Trimming left V 3 bases short and J 2 bases short, with 24 bases between. The CDR3 loop spans 19 amino acids. The germline CDR1 and CDR2 sequences are LNHNV and YYDKDF (reference sequence). The CDR3 DNA sequence: TGTGCCACCAGCAGCACCCTACTACTACTGGACAGACTCACAGATACGCAGTATTTT. Residues: CATSSTLLLLDRLTDTQYF.

Comments on this clone: The same CDR3 arises from other DNA sequences in this sample as well. In DNA form, the CDR3 reads TGCGCCAGCAGCCAAGGAACAGGCTCTGGAAACACCATATATTTT. It translates to CASSQGTGSGNTIYF. This chain links TRBV4-3 with TRBJ1-3; a weak D match, TRBD1 (5 bases). V was clipped by 1 base and J by 0 bases, with 7 bases between them. The CDR3 is made up of 15 amino acids. Per germline, CDR1 LGHNA and CDR2 YSLEER.

The chain carries TRBV7-3 and TRBJ2-3, with D perhaps matching TRBD1 (5 bases). Trimming took 1 base from V and 3 from J, leaving 11 bases between them. There are 15 residues in the CDR3. CDR1 SGHTA and CDR2 FQGTGA come from the germline V gene. CDR3 DNA: TGTGCCAGCAGCTTAATGGGGCTAGGAACAGATACGCAGTATTTT. Amino acids: CASSLMGLGTDTQYF.